This T cell receptor (beta chain) was documented in a study of shared clonotypes between healthy human individuals (dated by TCRdb to the early 2020s). Study-level background: The cohort included three men and a couple of women between 18 and 49 years of age. To increase sequencing depth and limit assay-specific biases, TCR repertoire library preparation and sequencing were carried out by different laboratories using diverse techniques. Between about 0.94 and 8.9 billion PBMCs per donor were obtained by leukapheresis. For each donor, CD4 naive and CD4 memory were each given three plates, CD8 naive was given two plates, and CD8 memory was given one plate. The study deeply sequenced blood TCR repertoires of five healthy adults to estimate repertoire size and the extent of clonotype sharing between individuals. General findings and caveats noted by the study authors: Roughly 5.2% of naive CD4, 3.5% of naive CD8, 2.3% of memory CD4, and around 0.42% of memory CD8 clonotypes were shared across several donors. Compared with non-shared clonotypes, the clonotypes found in all four sorted-subset donors had higher generation probabilities. Pairwise subsampling indicated that sequencing depth was expected to affect the degree of clonotype sharing among donors. Even with the large sequencing depth, rarefaction of the sorted-subset datasets indicated that sequencing was incomplete. Larger estimated clonotype richness was generally found for naive subsets than for memory subsets. Because the study included only a small number of donors, the genetic and exposure-history diversity represented was limited. Sampling was restricted to blood, and TCR repertoires in tissue are likely to differ from TCR repertoires in blood.

TCR CDR3 regions were amplified from genomic DNA by multiplex PCR using the deep immunoSEQ assay. Extracted genomic DNA from each cell subset was spread evenly across all wells of several immunoSEQ 96-well plates, with each plate serving as a replicate. For sorted subsets, approximately 0.2 ug of genomic DNA, equivalent to 25,000 to 35,000 T cell genomes, went into each replicate PCR. Purified libraries were measured with a Qubit 3.0 fluorometer, size-checked on a Bioanalyzer 2100, and measured again with the KAPA Library Quantification kit. Every immunoSEQ 96-well plate was sequenced on a dedicated single-read 150-cycle Illumina NextSeq 550 flow cell. As for the authors' bioinformatics: Because only junctional sequences without quality scores were contained in the immunoSEQ output, filtering matching that applied to full-length reads could not be performed. To assign V/J genes and CDR3, sequences were annotated against IMGT germline references using PyIR, a Python wrapper for IgBLAST v1.9. Reads were removed for weak V/J assignments (E-value above 1e-6), missing CDR3, stop codons, out-of-frame junctions, or ambiguous translated residues. V3J clonotypes were defined as sequences sharing the same inferred V gene, J gene, and CDR3 amino acid sequence. Percentage overlap between repertoires was computed as shared unique clonotypes divided by the size of the smaller repertoire. Richness of each repertoire was evaluated using RTK rarefaction, the Chao1 estimator, and Recon v2.1 estimates of unobserved clonotypes. Generation probabilities were computed with OLGA for all TCRbeta clonotypes obtained by the gDNA method from a handful of donors. TCRdb re-hosts the immuneACCESS table, in-frame sequences only. Its copies lack some clones; in the studies checked, an unresolved V gene accounts for under half of them, and the cause for the rest is not known. The D gene and trimming were derived from the DNA, and the V and J assignments and clone size from that table. Within this sample are about 600,000 clones, with 95% to 98% of them counted one time only. The leading ten clones occupy 0.045% to 0.07% of the sample.

The CDR3 sequence holds 13 residues, the cysteine and phenylalanine included. Only the CDR3 DNA is retained, 39 bases long and in frame from the first base. Sequences KGHSH (CDR1) and LQKENI (CDR2) are obtained from the germline V gene. V drops 3 bases and J drops 4 bases, leaving 8 bases in between. Donors were healthy HIV-negative adults with no recently reported acute infections or vaccinations. Every donor was a Caucasian adult living in Nashville, Tennessee, USA. Magnetic negative selection was used to enrich CD4+ T cells, after which naive cells were positively selected on CD45RA and the negative fraction became the memory subset. Blood was obtained by leukapheresis, after which PBMCs were separated by Ficoll-Histopaque density gradient centrifugation and cryopreserved in liquid nitrogen vapor phase. Purity and quantity of every magnetically sorted T cell population were checked by analytical flow cytometry. Genomic DNA was isolated from each sorted fraction and quantified by UV absorbance on a Nanodrop 2000c.

On this clone: Its target antigen remains unknown. The sample holds no much larger clone one base away, and base qualities are not on file.

The sequence derives from a woman aged 30 to 39 in good health. The rearranged chain carries TRBV18 and TRBJ2-3; the D gene cannot be named for sure. Sequencing was done on a sample of naive CD4+ T cells sorted from blood. In the paper's terms, the cell subset or site label means: CD45RA+ positively selected. The CDR3 reads as follows: CASSPTWADTQYF. The DNA sequence is as follows: TGTGCCAGCTCACCCACCTGGGCAGATACGCAGTATTTT.